The T cell receptor beta chain described here comes from a study of cytomegalovirus exposure and HLA in healthy donors. Notes on the study in general: Most TCR sequences were seen very rarely across donors, but some public TCRs occurred in many. In vitro experiments confirmed that three CMV-associated chains were specific for CMV antigens.

Produced via immunoSEQ multiplex PCR; TCRdb's table is partial and in-frame only. The sample lists about 130,000 clones, approximately 94% seen once, with approximately 1.8% in the top ten. There are 14 residues in the CDR3. CDR1 SGDLS and CDR2 YYNGEE come from the germline V gene. Between the trimmed V and J ends, which lost 2 bases and 4 bases, there was a span of 10 bases. Points on this clone: Its antigen is not known.

The TCR sequence derives from a man younger than 30 in good health and CMV-seropositive. The specimen was PBMCs. The rearrangement joins TRBV9 to TRBJ1-5; no definite D call. The CDR3 here is CASSVSGSNQPQHF. The CDR3 nucleotides are TGTGCCAGCAGCGTTTCGGGGAGTAATCAGCCCCAGCATTTT.